This T cell receptor beta chain appears in the sequencing data of a study of radiation and T cells in renal cell carcinoma (dated by TCRdb to 2019 to 2021). Context from the whole study: In total, roughly 51 samples underwent TCR beta sequencing: around 26 tumors plus 27 peripheral blood samples. A total of approximately 3,800,000 unique CDR3 nucleotide sequences, encoding around 2.7 million unique CDR3 amino acid sequences, were found across all 50 or so samples. Paper-wide results and their limitations: A greater number of dominant CDR3 motifs was detected in irradiated tumors than in control tumors, and a larger share of the repertoire was occupied by these motifs in irradiated tumors than in control tumors. Effects of radiation dose or scheduling on the TCR repertoire could not be addressed with the single-armed trial design. Higher TCR clonality was observed in irradiated tumors than in controls, with an average of around 50% of the repertoire accounted for by the top 100 clonotypes, compared with approximately 40% in nephrectomy-only tumors. Because only small tumor regions of roughly 1 g were available, the study did not capture intratumoral heterogeneity.

Reading from cysteine to phenylalanine, the CDR3 counts 16 amino acids. The retained sequence is limited to the CDR3, 48 bases, with the frame set at the first base. The junction carries 19 bases between V and J, which are trimmed by 6 bases and 5 bases respectively. The germline V gene (reference sequence) provides CDR1 MNHEY and CDR2 SMNVEV. As for this clone: The antigen it binds to is not known. Base qualities are not provided; no much larger clone lies one nucleotide away.

TCR beta libraries were generated from genomic DNA with the immunoSEQ kit, following the manufacturer's recommendations. To prepare the libraries, a first multiplex PCR with proprietary primers was run, followed by a second PCR that added unique barcodes, and a bead cleanup was done after each round. A kit-provided positive control reaction and a negative control reaction were included in every sample batch. The final libraries underwent checking on an Agilent 4200 TapeStation D1000 ScreenTape, volumetric pooling, and quantification by qPCR. Sequencing ran on an Illumina NextSeq500 with a MidOutput 150-cycle cartridge, using 156 Read1 and 15 Index1 cycles with kit custom primers. The pooled library was loaded at around 1.1 pM with an approximately 20% PhiX control spike-in. The study's processing was this. Vendor-processed data were analyzed in R, with a clonotype defined as all T cells sharing the same CDR3 nucleotide sequence. For clone abundance analyses, frequencies were normalized to the 10,000 most abundant clones in each sample. Public T cell clones, which averaged fewer than five per sample, were removed prior to analysis. ImmunoMap was used for dominant motif analysis with the PAM10 matrix, a gap penalty of 30, and a homology threshold of 0.3, and any motif reaching a cumulative frequency of at least 0.01 was considered dominant. The source is immuneACCESS, and TCRdb retained only in-frame sequences with V and J called. Part of the clones is not carried over; for the studies checked, unresolved V genes explain less than half of this, and the remainder is unexplained. V, J and clone size derive from that table, while D and trimming were established from the DNA sequence. In this sample the table shows about 25,000 clones, 58% of which occur a single time. Jointly, the top ten make up about 20% of the sample.

The time point label here, explained by the study, means: tumor resected at nephrectomy. What the treatment or condition label conveys for this sample: treatment-naive control, cytoreductive nephrectomy. Control tumors came from treatment-naive renal cell carcinoma patients who underwent cytoreductive nephrectomy without prior radiation. Renal cell carcinoma with clear cell pathology was present in all patients. Control tumors used for TCR sequencing were obtained from several females and about a dozen males (median age approximately 59 years, range 40 to 82) and were resected from about 2011 to 2015. Tumors were dissociated mechanically, digested with collagenase/hyaluronidase at 37 degrees C, processed in gentleMACS C tubes, and stored in liquid nitrogen. The QIAamp DNA Blood Mini Kit (Qiagen) was used to prepare genomic DNA for TCR sequencing. The analyses included only samples that passed all quality control checks.

The TCR was taken from a man between 35 and 55 years old with renal cell carcinoma. This chain is built from TRBV27 and TRBJ2-2; the D segment cannot be called with confidence. The source was tumor tissue, collected from a patient whose treatment was nephrectomy without radiotherapy. The sequenced DNA is TGTGCCAGCAGCGGGCGGCCCTCCGGTGGGACCGGGGAGCTGTTTTTT. It is translated as CASSGRPSGGTGELFF.